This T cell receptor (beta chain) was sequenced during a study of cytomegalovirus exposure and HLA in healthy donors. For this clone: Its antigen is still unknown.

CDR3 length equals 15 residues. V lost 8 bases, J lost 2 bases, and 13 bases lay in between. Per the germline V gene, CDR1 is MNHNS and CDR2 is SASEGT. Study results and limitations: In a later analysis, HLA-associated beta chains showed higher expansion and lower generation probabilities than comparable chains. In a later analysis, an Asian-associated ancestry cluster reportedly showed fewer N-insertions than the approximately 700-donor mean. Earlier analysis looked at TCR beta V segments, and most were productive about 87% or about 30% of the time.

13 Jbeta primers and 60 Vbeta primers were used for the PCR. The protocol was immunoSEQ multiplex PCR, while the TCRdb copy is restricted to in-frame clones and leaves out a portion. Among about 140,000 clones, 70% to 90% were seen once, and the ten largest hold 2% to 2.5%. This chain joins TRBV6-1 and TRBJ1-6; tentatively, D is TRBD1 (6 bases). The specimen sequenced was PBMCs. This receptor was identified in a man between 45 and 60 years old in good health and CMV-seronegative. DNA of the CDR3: TGTGCCAGCCTTCAACAGGGAGCCTATAATTCACCCCTCCACTTT. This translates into CASLQQGAYNSPLHF.